The sequence of this T cell receptor (beta chain) was determined in a study of neurological immune-mediated disorders. Overall study findings and caveats: Clinical and MRI features did not associate with the cluster found in multiple sclerosis patients. One related-CDR3 cluster, which may be a signature, held the repertoires of 18 of 34 multiple sclerosis patients after phylogenetic grouping.

The unsorted libraries were generated from a total of 2 million PBMCs, which had been stored in RNAlater at -80 C. A note on this clonotype: Its antigen is not identified.

Template-switch 5'RACE cDNA synthesis added a 10-nucleotide unique molecular identifier. Each CDR3 protein is one row after TCRdb ran MiXCR on the 5' RACE reads. This sample has roughly 62,000 distinct CDR3 sequences, with around 5.2% found just once. Per the germline V gene, CDR1 is KGHDR and CDR2 is SFDVKD. V was trimmed by 4 bases and J by 5 bases, leaving 7 bases between them. The CDR3 totals 12 residues. Sequenced material: PBMCs. The chain carries TRBV24-1 and TRBJ1-2; no clear D gene. This TCR derives from a woman aged 45-59 years with multiple sclerosis. The CDR3 nucleotides read TGTGCCACCAGTGAAAACGAATATGGCTACACCTTC. Protein: CATSENEYGYTF.